The 20 T cell receptor beta chains in this list originate from one sample, sequenced in a study of T cell changes during pregnancy in multiple sclerosis. Libraries were prepared by immunoSEQ multiplex PCR; TCRdb keeps only in-frame clonotypes and omits some of them. The table has roughly 40,000 clones, 90% to 95% seen once. Sample: CD8+ T cells from peripheral blood mononuclear cells, taken before pregnancy. Receptors originate from a female donor with multiple sclerosis, enrolled in a pregnancy study.

CDR3: CASSEMTSGSRETQYF. In DNA, the CDR3 is TGTGCCAGCAGTGAAATGACTAGCGGGAGTAGGGAGACCCAGTACTTC. The gene calls are TRBV2 and TRBJ2-5, with 12 bases aligning to TRBD2. Trimming took 2 bases from V and 5 from J; bases not matched to a gene: 6. This CDR3 region has 16 residues. In germline, CDR1 is SNHLY, CDR2 FYNNEI.

This clone occurred once. This chain uses TRBV6-5 with TRBJ2-2; 11 positions agree with TRBD1. V lost 4 bases, J lost 6 bases, and 4 bases stayed unmatched. This CDR3 has 15 amino acids. The V gene's germline CDR1 is MNHEY and CDR2 SVGAGI. This chain's CDR3 is CASSLGQGVSGELFF. The CDR3 coding sequence is TGTGCCAGCAGTTTGGGACAGGGGGTCTCCGGGGAGCTGTTTTTT.

The chain couples TRBV29-1 to TRBJ2-7; D gene ambiguous. The CDR3 runs to 11 residues. The germline V gene has CDR1 SQVTM and CDR2 ANQGSEA. V lost 4 bases and J lost 3, with 7 bases in between. The CDR3 coding sequence is TGCAGCGTTGCGACTGACTACGAGCAGTACTTC. Its protein product is CSVATDYEQYF.

The chain is built from TRBV29-1 and TRBJ1-2; tentative D call: TRBD1 (6 bases). CDR1 SQVTM and CDR2 ANQGSEA come from the germline V gene. The V and J ends lost 5 bases and 4 bases respectively, with 14 bases between them. CDR3 length: 13 amino acids. CDR3 nucleotides: TGCAGCGTTCCTCGGGACACTTTCTATGGCTACACCTTC. The encoded protein is CSVPRDTFYGYTF.

The J gene is TRBJ2-1, the V gene TRBV5-4, with 9 bases fitting TRBD2. Germline CDR1 SGHNT, CDR2 YYREEE (reference sequence). The CDR3 runs 16 residues. The V and J ends lost 4 bases and 5 bases, in that order; junction bases with no gene match: 10. The CDR3 protein is CASSPAGTSPDNEQFF. The CDR3 nucleotides are TGTGCCAGCAGCCCGGCCGGGACTAGCCCCGACAATGAGCAGTTCTTC.

The chain recombines TRBV11-2 with TRBJ2-7; 13 bases match TRBD2. The CDR3 is 17 amino acids. Trimming removed 4 bases from V and 2 bases from J; junction bases left unmatched: 8. Germline-derived CDR1 and CDR2 are SGHAT and FQNNGV. CDR3 protein: CASSSALAGGYTYEQYF. Written as DNA, the CDR3 is TGTGCCAGCAGCTCGGCACTAGCGGGAGGGTACACCTACGAGCAGTACTTC.

CDR3 residues: CASSHSGGGGTGELFF. The DNA for the CDR3 is TGCGCCAGCAGTCATTCGGGAGGTGGCGGCACCGGGGAGCTGTTTTTT. The chain joins TRBV23-1 to TRBJ2-2, with TRBD2 identical over 7 bases. TRBV23-1 has ORF status, its function being uncertain. Trimming cost V 3 bases and J 4 bases; bases outside gene matches: 8. This CDR3 is built from 16 residues.

The chain has TRBV7-9 and TRBJ2-2; 10 bases line up with TRBD1. This CDR3 has 16 amino acids. V shed 2 bases and J 6 bases; nucleotides not matched to a gene: 6. Germline lookup yields CDR1 SEHNR and CDR2 FQNEAQ (reference sequence). The CDR3 DNA is TGTGCCAGCAGCTTACTAGGACAGGGGGACCCCGGGGAGCTGTTTTTT. Amino acids: CASSLLGQGDPGELFF.

This chain joins TRBV27 and TRBJ2-1; D might be TRBD1 (6 bases). The CDR3 consists of 15 residues. Per the germline V gene, CDR1 is MNHEY and CDR2 is SMNVEV (reference sequence). The V end lost 3 bases, the J end lost 6 bases, and 15 bases lay between the germline ends. The CDR3 sequence is CASSLVPDSFNEQFF. The CDR3 region has the DNA TGTGCCAGCAGTTTGGTCCCGGACAGTTTCAATGAGCAGTTCTTC.

J is TRBJ2-7 and V is TRBV9, with TRBD1 matching 8 bases. With V trimmed by 4 bases and J by 7 bases, 13 bases remained unmatched. CDR1 SGDLS and CDR2 YYNGEE come from the germline V gene. CDR3 size: 15 residues. The CDR3 DNA reads as TGTGCCAGCAGCTTAGAAGGGACAGGAAGGCTAGAGCAGTACTTC. Translating gives CASSLEGTGRLEQYF.

V gene TRBV7-6 combines with J gene TRBJ2-5, with 7 positions matching TRBD1. The CDR3 consists of 14 residues. The germline V gene encodes CDR1 SGHVS and CDR2 FNYEAQ. V shed 3 bases, J shed 1 base, and the junction held 2 bases outside the gene matches. CDR3 in amino acids: CASSLRQGQETQYF. The CDR3 DNA is TGTGCCAGCAGCTTGAGACAGGGCCAAGAGACCCAGTACTTC.

J is TRBJ1-3 and V is TRBV15, with D perhaps TRBD1 (5 bases). The CDR3 totals 17 residues. The germline V gene encodes CDR1 LNHNV and CDR2 YYDKDF (reference sequence). V dropped 0 bases and J dropped 0 bases, with 12 bases sitting between them. The CDR3 spells CATSRDWGLNSGNTIYF. The CDR3 DNA sequence: TGTGCCACCAGCAGAGATTGGGGACTCAACTCTGGAAACACCATATATTTT.

The chain uses TRBV2 and TRBJ2-2, with a tentative D call TRBD2 (6 bases). Trimming took 8 bases from V and 1 from J, leaving 17 bases between them. Germline lookup yields CDR1 SNHLY and CDR2 FYNNEI. The CDR3 runs 16 residues. The CDR3 here is CASVAEAGLNTGELFF. The DNA of the CDR3 is TGTGCCAGCGTGGCTGAAGCGGGTTTGAACACCGGGGAGCTGTTTTTT.

This clone was counted a few times. The chain joins TRBV7-8 to TRBJ2-3; D call uncertain. Trimming left V 4 bases short and J 3 bases short, with 8 bases between. The V gene's germline CDR1 is SGHVS and CDR2 FQNEAQ. The CDR3 consists of 13 residues. The CDR3 here is CASSSILTDTQYF. The CDR3, as DNA: TGTGCCAGCAGCTCCATACTTACAGATACGCAGTATTTT.

This clone was observed once. The CDR3 loop reads CASSLPMLASEQFF. The CDR3 DNA is TGTGCCAGCAGCTTACCCATGCTAGCTTCTGAGCAGTTCTTC. The chain uses TRBV13 and TRBJ2-1, with D perhaps TRBD2 (5 bases). The germline gives CDR1 PRHDT, CDR2 FYEKMQ (reference sequence). The CDR3 spans 14 residues. V was cut by 2 bases and J by 9 bases, with 14 bases left in between.

This clone was observed once. The chain joins TRBV7-2 to TRBJ1-1; D not resolved. This CDR3 has 14 residues. In germline, CDR1 is SGHTA, CDR2 FQGNSA. Trimming cost V 4 bases and J 3 bases, with 12 bases left between them. Here the CDR3 DNA reads TGTGCCAGCAGCTCTATGGGGAGATACACTGAAGCTTTCTTT. Its protein is CASSSMGRYTEAFF.

The CDR3 sequence: CASSDQRPTLNTEAFF. The CDR3 DNA is TGTGCCAGCAGTGATCAGCGACCCACCCTGAACACTGAAGCTTTCTTT. The chain joins TRBV2 to TRBJ1-1; no firm D call. Germline V gives CDR1 SNHLY, CDR2 FYNNEI. The germline V and J ends were trimmed by 3 bases and 0 bases, with 14 bases remaining between them. This CDR3 spans 16 amino acids.

The chain carries TRBV4-3 and TRBJ2-5, with 7 bases identical to TRBD2. Germline CDR1 reads LGHNA; CDR2 reads YSLEER. The CDR3 runs to 15 residues. With 1 base clipped from V and 5 bases from J, the junction kept 7 bases outside the gene matches. The CDR3 region has the DNA TGCGCCAGCAGCCAAGGGGAGGGACTGGCGGAGACCCAGTACTTC. It codes for CASSQGEGLAETQYF.

CDR3 nucleotides: TGTGCCAGCAGTCCTCTTACCTCAGGGGGCACTTGGTTCGGGGAGCTGTTTTTT. This sequence encodes CASSPLTSGGTWFGELFF. The chain recombines TRBV27 with TRBJ2-2, with TRBD1 matching over 8 bases. This CDR3 comprises 18 residues. Germline CDR1 and CDR2: MNHEY and SMNVEV (reference sequence). After removal of 5 bases from V and 7 bases from J, the junction contained 18 bases not matched to a gene.

Only one count was recorded for this clone. One end of the junction varies from germline; a read error may be responsible. The chain links TRBV19 to TRBJ2-3; TRBD1 matches 7 bases. Germline V gives CDR1 LNHDA, CDR2 SQIVND (reference sequence). The CDR3 runs to 15 residues. The CDR3 sequence: CASSLDRASTDTQYF. CDR3 coding DNA: TGTGCCAGTAGTTTAGACAGGGCTAGCACAGATACGCAGTATTTT.